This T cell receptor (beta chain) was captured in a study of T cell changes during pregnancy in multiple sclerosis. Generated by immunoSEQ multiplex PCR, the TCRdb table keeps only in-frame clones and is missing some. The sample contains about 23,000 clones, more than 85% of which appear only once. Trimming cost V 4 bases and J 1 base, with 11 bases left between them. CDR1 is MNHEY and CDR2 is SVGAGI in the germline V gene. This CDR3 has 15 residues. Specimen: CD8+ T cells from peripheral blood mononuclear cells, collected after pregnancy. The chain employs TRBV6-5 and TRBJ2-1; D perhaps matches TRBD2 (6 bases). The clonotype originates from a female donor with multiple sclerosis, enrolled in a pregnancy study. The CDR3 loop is CASSSSGLSYNEQFF. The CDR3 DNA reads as TGTGCCAGCAGTTCCTCGGGACTGTCCTACAATGAGCAGTTCTTC.